The source of this T cell receptor beta chain is a study of T cells in Graves' hyperthyroidism and ophthalmopathy. RNA transcripts were the template for amplifying TCR beta CDR3 regions. With the HTBI primer set, the TCR CDR3 went through a first round of RT-PCR. TCRdb passed the multiplex PCR reads through MiXCR, listing each CDR3 protein once. The sample holds roughly 710,000 distinct CDR3 sequences, about a third seen once. The V end was cut by 3 bases, the J end by 8 bases, with 18 bases between. Germline loops: CDR1 KGHDR, CDR2 SFDVKD. This CDR3 spans 15 amino acids. On the basis of clinical symptoms, serum thyroxine and TRAb, thyroid ultrasound and orbital computed tomography, diagnoses were made. This clonotype was detected a few times. Its antigen remains unidentified. Study-level findings and limits: Most expanded thyroid clonotypes above 0.001 also appeared in blood.

Source material: blood. The source is a woman aged 40 to 50 with Graves' hyperthyroidism. The chain is built from TRBV24-1 and TRBJ1-2, with D unresolved. CDR3 nucleotide sequence: TGTGCCACCAGTGATCCGGGCCTCTCAGATAAGGGCTACACCTTC. Its translation is CATSDPGLSDKGYTF.